What follows are 8 T cell receptor beta chains derived from one specimen sequenced in a study of shared clonotypes between healthy human individuals (dated by TCRdb to between 2020 and 2021). Receptors were amplified or captured by the immunoSEQ multiplex PCR assay. This immuneACCESS table, as held by TCRdb, lists in-frame sequences with V and J called but not all clones. Of the missing ones, under half trace to an unresolved V gene in checked studies; the others have no known cause. The sample table records about 2.5 million clones; about nine tenths of these occur just once. The biggest ten clones account for around 0.38% of the sample. Specimen: naive CD4+ T cells from PBMCs. The sample's cell subset or site label, decoded: CD45RA+ positively selected. Receptor source: a man aged 18 to 30 in good health. Some clones in this sample may be carry-over from other donors' samples.

The chain links TRBV7-2 to TRBJ1-3; 7 bases are a match to TRBD1. The trim removed 5 bases at V and 0 bases at J, leaving 7 bases unmatched. The germline V gene has CDR1 SGHTA and CDR2 FQGNSA. This CDR3 spans 16 amino acids. CDR3 in DNA: TGTGCCAGCAGCCGGACAGGTTCTTACTCTGGAAACACCATATATTTT. Residues: CASSRTGSYSGNTIYF. Combining the CDR3 with reference TRBV7-2 and TRBJ1-3 gives the whole variable domain GAGVSQSPSNKVTEKGKDVELRCDPISGHTALYWYRQSLGQGLEFLIYFQGNSAPDKSGLPSDRFSAERTGGSVSTLTIQRTQQEDSAVYLCASSRTGSYSGNTIYFGEGSWLTVV.

CDR3 DNA: TGTGCCAGCAGCTTAGGGGGACTAGCGTTTGGTACGCAGTATTTT. Residues: CASSLGGLAFGTQYF. This sequence joins TRBV7-9 and TRBJ2-3, with 10 bases identical to TRBD2. The J segment lost 8 bases and the V segment lost 1 base, leaving 6 bases of the junction unmatched. This CDR3 comprises 15 residues. The V gene's germline CDR1 is SEHNR and CDR2 FQNEAQ (reference sequence).

V gene TRBV7-5 combines with J gene TRBJ2-4; TRBD2 is the table's D call and was not checked against the DNA. TRBV7-5 is a pseudogene. There are 16 residues in the CDR3. The CDR3 protein is CVRSRPLFLAKNIQYF. The CDR3 nucleotides read TGTGTCAGAAGCCGGCCACTATTTTTAGCCAAAAACATTCAGTACTTC.

This clone was counted a single time. The chain recombines TRBV5-1 with TRBJ2-6; perhaps D is TRBD1 or TRBD2 (6 bases each). From germline, CDR1 is SGHRS and CDR2 YFSETQ. The ends were cut back, 3 bases at V and 2 bases at J, with 9 bases in the middle. The CDR3 is 15 residues long. CDR3 protein: CASSSEGAGANVLTF. The DNA of the CDR3 is TGCGCCAGCAGCTCGGAGGGGGCTGGGGCCAACGTCCTGACTTTC.

V is TRBV7-9 and J is TRBJ2-7; 7 bases align to TRBD1. Germline assignment: CDR1 SEHNR and CDR2 FQNEAQ (reference sequence). The CDR3 extends over 15 amino acids. V was clipped by 5 bases and J by 4 bases; unmatched bases: 11. CDR3 region: CASSPRTGTQYEQYF. The CDR3 coding sequence is TGTGCCAGCAGCCCCCGGACAGGTACTCAGTACGAGCAGTACTTC.

The chain uses TRBV28 and TRBJ1-1, with no clear D. The germline V gene has CDR1 MDHEN and CDR2 SYDVKM. V was cut by 5 bases and J by 1 base, with 11 bases left in between. The CDR3 has 14 amino acids. CDR3 bases: TGTGCCAGCAGTCCTACACGGGGGAACACTGAAGCTTTCTTT. As protein: CASSPTRGNTEAFF.

This chain connects TRBV28 to TRBJ2-4, with a tentative D call TRBD2 (5 bases). Between the trimmed V and J ends, which lost 6 bases and 3 bases, there was a span of 9 bases. Per the germline V gene, CDR1 is MDHEN and CDR2 is SYDVKM. This CDR3 comprises 13 residues. The chain's CDR3 is CASSTGGKNIQYF. CDR3 DNA: TGTGCCAGCAGCACCGGAGGCAAAAACATTCAGTACTTC.

The chain is built from TRBV5-4 and TRBJ1-2; D might be TRBD1 (5 bases). The CDR3 length is 13 residues. Trimming took 0 bases from V and 6 from J, leaving 9 bases between them. The germline V gene has CDR1 SGHNT and CDR2 YYREEE (reference sequence). The CDR3 region is CASSLGGLNGYTF. The CDR3 nucleotides are TGTGCCAGCAGCTTGGGGGGCCTAAATGGCTACACCTTC.